The 17 T cell receptor beta chains below were found in one sample sequenced in a study of CD8+CD57+ T cells in acquired aplastic anemia (dated by TCRdb to 2017 to 2018). The patients picked for sequencing were ones in whom flow cytometry had shown an expansion of CD8+CD57+ cells. Sequencing used an Illumina HiSeq 2000. Profiling of TCR beta VDJ combinations and CDR3 sequences used genomic DNA as the template. The public reads were reprocessed in TCRdb via fastp at Q25 and MiXCR, keeping in-frame beta chains. Every CDR3 protein is listed once, alongside the most common genes and DNA of its rows. In this sample the table shows around 200,000 distinct CDR3 sequences, almost 50% of which occur a single time. Jointly, the top ten make up approximately 12% of the sample. The specimen was sorted CD4+, CD8+, or CD8+CD57+ T cells (not recorded which) from PBMCs. These receptor sequences come from a human donor with aplastic anemia.

This clonotype has a count of ten or more. The chain links TRBV20-1 to TRBJ1-6; tentative D call: TRBD1 (5 bases). Trimming cost V 4 bases and J 10 bases, with 14 bases left between them. The CDR3 is 13 residues long. Germline CDR1 DFQATT, CDR2 SNEGSKA (reference sequence). The CDR3 region is CSANAPGKSPLHF. The CDR3 nucleotides read TGCAGTGCTAATGCCCCAGGGAAATCACCCCTCCACTTT.

There are a few counts of this clonotype. This chain uses TRBV7-4 with TRBJ2-3, with D perhaps TRBD1 or TRBD2 (5 bases each). Germline CDR1 SGHVT, CDR2 SQSDAQ. Trimming shortened V by 4 bases and J by 11 bases, and 10 bases separated the two germline ends. The CDR3 has 11 residues. The CDR3 protein is CASSSGTKQYF. Here the CDR3 DNA reads TGTGCCAGCAGCTCCGGGACCAAGCAGTATTTT.

V is TRBV24-1 and J is TRBJ2-2; D unresolved. The CDR3 is made up of 13 amino acids. V lost 2 bases to trimming and J lost 8 bases, with 8 bases between them. The germline V gene has CDR1 KGHDR and CDR2 SFDVKD. CDR3 sequence: CATSDSLWGELFF. CDR3 nucleotides: TGTGCCACCAGTGATTCTTTGTGGGGGGAGCTGTTTTTT.

This clonotype was counted many times. The V call is TRBV25-1, the J call TRBJ1-1; 9 nucleotides align to TRBD1. CDR1 MGHDK and CDR2 SYGVNS come from the germline V gene. The junction had 8 bases not matched to a gene; V was cut back by 4 bases and J by 5 bases. This CDR3 is 15 amino acids long. The CDR3 DNA sequence: TGTGCCAGCAGTGCACACAGGGGGCGGGGGACTGAAGCTTTCTTT. Its protein is CASSAHRGRGTEAFF.

This clonotype was seen repeatedly, ten times or more. This chain links TRBV12-5 with TRBJ2-7; 8 nucleotides align to TRBD1. CDR3 length: 14 residues. V dropped 6 bases and J dropped 1; count of bases not matched to a gene: 5. The germline V gene encodes CDR1 LGHNT and CDR2 FRNRAP. CDR3 loop: CASGPGQGSYEQYF. The CDR3 DNA is TGTGCTAGTGGCCCCGGACAGGGATCCTACGAGCAGTACTTC. Full variable domain (remainder filled in from reference TRBV12-5 and TRBJ2-7): DARVTQTPRHKVTEMGQEVTMRCQPILGHNTVFWYRQTMMQGLELLAYFRNRAPLDDSGMPKDRFSAEMPDATLATLKIQPSEPRDSAVYFCASGPGQGSYEQYFGPGTRLTVT.

This clonotype was seen at least ten times. The V gene is TRBV20-1, the J gene TRBJ2-3, with no clear D. Trimming stripped 6 bases from V and 7 bases from J, with 8 bases between. Germline-derived CDR1 and CDR2 are DFQATT and SNEGSKA (reference sequence). This CDR3 has 10 amino acids. The CDR3 DNA reads TGCAGTGCGAGTAAGAATACGCAGTATTTT. This sequence encodes CSASKNTQYF.

The rearrangement joins TRBV2 to TRBJ1-1, with a weak D call TRBD1 (6 bases). Germline V gene data show CDR1 as SNHLY and CDR2 as FYNNEI. This CDR3 is built from 15 residues. V was trimmed by 6 bases and J by 2 bases, leaving 16 bases between them. CDR3 sequence: CASSLGGSSNTEAFF. The CDR3, as DNA: TGTGCCAGCAGCTTAGGGGGATCCTCAAACACTGAAGCTTTCTTT.

Many counts were recorded for this clonotype. The chain has TRBV20-1 and TRBJ1-5, with D maybe TRBD1 (6 bases). The V end lost 0 bases, the J end lost 9 bases, and 15 bases lay between the germline ends. The CDR3 contains 14 residues. Looked up from germline, CDR1 is DFQATT and CDR2 is SNEGSKA (reference sequence). CDR3 region: CSARDPGGRRPQHF. The CDR3 nucleotides are TGCAGTGCTAGAGATCCGGGGGGCCGTCGGCCCCAGCATTTT.

The V call is TRBV19, the J call TRBJ2-6; D may be TRBD1 (5 bases). V was shortened by 5 bases and J by 4 bases, with 18 bases between the two germline ends. This CDR3 is built from 17 residues. The germline V gene has CDR1 LNHDA and CDR2 SQIVND (reference sequence). The CDR3 protein is CASSAAKGVSGANVLTF. The CDR3 DNA sequence: TGTGCCAGTAGTGCAGCCAAAGGGGTGTCCGGGGCCAACGTCCTGACTTTC.

This clonotype showed up many times. V and J are TRBV7-6 and TRBJ2-7; D is ambiguous. The germline V gene encodes CDR1 SGHVS and CDR2 FNYEAQ. The CDR3 contains 12 residues. V lost 4 bases, J lost 2 bases, and 6 bases lay in between. CDR3 in amino acids: CASSSPAYEQYF. The CDR3 nucleotides read TGTGCCAGCAGCTCTCCAGCCTACGAGCAGTACTTC.

Remarks on this clonotype: The junction does not match germline at one end; this may be a read error. V usage is TRBV10-3 and J usage is TRBJ1-1; D not resolved. The V gene's germline CDR1 is ENHRY and CDR2 SYGVKD. CDR3 length: 14 amino acids. DNA for the CDR3: TGTGCCAGCAGTGAAAGGGTGGTGAACACTGAAGCTTTCTTT. Its protein is CASSERVVNTEAFF.

This clonotype has ten or more counts. The chain links TRBV3-1 to TRBJ1-5; no reliable D call. There are 13 residues in the CDR3. Trimming removed 0 bases from V and 4 bases from J, with 4 bases in between. Germline V gene lookup returns CDR1 LGHDT and CDR2 YNNKEL (reference sequence). DNA of the CDR3: TGTGCCAGCAGCCAAGATAGGAATCAGCCCCAGCATTTT. Its protein product is CASSQDRNQPQHF.

In this sample, this clonotype turned up a few times. Mismatch with germline at one junction end may stem from a read error. J is TRBJ2-1 and V is TRBV10-3; D perhaps matches TRBD2 (5 bases). The CDR3 sequence is 16 residues long. CDR1 and CDR2 from the germline V gene are ENHRY and SYGVKD. CDR3 loop: CASSSPSGGSYNEQFF. For the CDR3, the DNA is TGTGCCAGCAGTTCCCCCAGCGGAGGCTCCTACAATGAGCAGTTCTTC.

The chain joins TRBV12-3 or TRBV12-4 to TRBJ1-2; D call uncertain. The length of the CDR3 is 11 residues. The V end lost 6 bases, the J end lost 5 bases, and 7 bases lay between the germline ends. The CDR3: CASSAQYGYTF. The DNA of the CDR3 is TGTGCCAGCAGCGCCCAGTATGGCTACACCTTC.

V is TRBV6-1 and J is TRBJ2-2, with no clear D. The CDR3 sequence is 14 residues long. The V and J ends lost 6 bases and 1 base respectively, with 9 bases between them. Germline V lookup: CDR1 MNHNS, CDR2 SASEGT. CDR3 amino acids: CASSDGRNTGELFF. In DNA form, the CDR3 reads TGTGCCAGCAGCGATGGACGGAACACCGGGGAGCTGTTTTTT.

This clonotype was counted ten times or more. CDR3: CSAKRGGLYEQYF. The DNA for the CDR3 is TGCAGTGCAAAGCGGGGGGGATTGTACGAGCAGTACTTC. This chain links TRBV20-1 with TRBJ2-7; 10 bases are a match to TRBD2. This CDR3 comprises 13 residues. Unmatched junction bases numbered 6, after V lost 6 bases and J lost 4 bases. In germline, CDR1 is DFQATT, CDR2 SNEGSKA (reference sequence).

This clonotype was counted only a few times. The chain employs TRBV10-3 and TRBJ2-2, with D perhaps assigned TRBD1 or TRBD2 (7 bases each). Germline assignment: CDR1 ENHRY and CDR2 SYGVKD. The CDR3 has 15 amino acids. Trimming left V 10 bases short and J 4 bases short, with 19 bases between. This CDR3 reads CASRREGAGTGELFF. The CDR3 coding sequence is TGTGCCAGCCGGAGGGAGGGGGCGGGCACCGGGGAGCTGTTTTTT.